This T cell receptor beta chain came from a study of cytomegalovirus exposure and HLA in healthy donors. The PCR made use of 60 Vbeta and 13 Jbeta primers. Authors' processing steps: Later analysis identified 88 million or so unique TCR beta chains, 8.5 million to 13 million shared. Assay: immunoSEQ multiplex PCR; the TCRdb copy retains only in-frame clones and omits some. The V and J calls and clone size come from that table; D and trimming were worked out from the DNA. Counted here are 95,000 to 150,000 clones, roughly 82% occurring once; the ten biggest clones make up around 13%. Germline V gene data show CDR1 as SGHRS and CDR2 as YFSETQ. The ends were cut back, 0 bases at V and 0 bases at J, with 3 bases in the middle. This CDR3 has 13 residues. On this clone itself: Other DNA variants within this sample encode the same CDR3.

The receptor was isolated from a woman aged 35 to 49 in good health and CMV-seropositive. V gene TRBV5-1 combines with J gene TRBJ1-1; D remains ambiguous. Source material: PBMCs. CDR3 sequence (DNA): TGCGCCAGCAGCTTGGTCGTGAACACTGAAGCTTTCTTT. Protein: CASSLVVNTEAFF.